This T cell receptor (beta chain) was recovered during a study of lymphopenia after photon versus proton radiotherapy. General study findings and limits: Oligoclonal CD8+ Temra expansion after nadir drove photon patients' diversity drop. Larger post-nadir TCR diversity loss correlated inversely with survival in deceased patients.

The V gene lost 7 bases and the J gene lost 4 bases, with 13 bases spanning the gap. In germline, CDR1 is MDHEN, CDR2 SYDVKM. CDR3 length: 13 amino acids. Comments on this clone: The antigen is undetermined.

Some clones are missing from TCRdb's copy, which holds only in-frame ones; the method was immunoSEQ multiplex PCR. The top ten clones hold under 20% of a sample with 50,000 to 60,000 clones, 92% of them seen once. The sequence came from a woman aged 40 to 49 with cholangiocarcinoma. The rearrangement links TRBV28 to TRBJ1-2; D gene unclear. The sequences come from peripheral blood, collected from a patient treated with photon-based radiotherapy. This CDR3 is CASINPGSYGYTF. CDR3 nucleotides: TGTGCCAGCATCAATCCAGGAAGCTATGGCTACACCTTC.